This is a list of T cell receptor beta chains from one sample in a study of blood T cell repertoires in COVID-19. Clones were sequenced by immunoSEQ multiplex PCR, and TCRdb holds only the in-frame ones, with some missing. Of hundreds of thousands of clones listed, around 89% were seen once; the top ten hold 2.4%. The sequenced sample was PBMCs or T cells enriched from blood (not recorded which). These receptors were obtained from a woman between 18 and 29 years old who had recovered from COVID-19. Each CDR3 is given with its conserved first and last residue. A D gene is named only where the DNA matches it firmly. Expanded clones get a size class; other rows say once, few or many, or leave the size out.

V gene	D gene	clone size	J gene	CDR3 protein	CDR3 DNA
TRBV12-5	NA	NA	TRBJ1-1	CASGSDRENTEAFF	TGTGCTAGTGGTTCCGACAGAGAGAACACTGAAGCTTTCTTT
TRBV28	TRBD1	once	TRBJ1-4	CASSLPTGGAEKLFF	TGTGCCAGCAGTTTACCGACAGGGGGTGCAGAAAAACTGTTTTTT
TRBV5-1	TRBD1	NA	TRBJ2-7	CASSFTGDYEQYF	TGCGCCAGCAGCTTCACAGGGGACTACGAGCAGTACTTC
TRBV7-2	TRBD2	NA	TRBJ2-1	CASSFLAGSSYNEQFF	TGTGCCAGCAGCTTTTTAGCGGGGAGCTCCTACAATGAGCAGTTCTTC
TRBV7-9	TRBD1	few	TRBJ1-4	CASSLTGGLEKLFF	TGTGCCAGCAGCTTAACAGGGGGACTTGAAAAACTGTTTTTT
TRBV6-1	NA	NA	TRBJ2-3	CASSEGVGGPSTDTQYF	TGTGCCAGCAGTGAAGGGGTCGGGGGGCCTAGCACAGATACGCAGTATTTT
TRBV12-5	TRBD1	NA	TRBJ2-3	CASGLVTGQGFTDTQYF	TGTGCTAGTGGTTTGGTTACGGGACAGGGCTTCACAGATACGCAGTATTTT
TRBV27	NA	NA	TRBJ1-4	CASSFTTGGKLFF	TGTGCCAGCAGTTTCACAACAGGTGGAAAACTGTTTTTT
TRBV10-1	NA	NA	TRBJ2-1	CASTAWRLVYNEQFF	TGCGCCAGCACCGCCTGGAGGTTAGTTTACAATGAGCAGTTCTTC
TRBV29-1	NA	once	TRBJ2-5	CSARTAQETQYF	TGCAGCGCCCGGACAGCACAAGAGACCCAGTACTTC
TRBV19	TRBD1	NA	TRBJ2-5	CASSSRFGDRSETQYF	TGTGCCAGTAGTTCCCGGTTCGGGGACAGGTCGGAGACCCAGTACTTC
TRBV10-1	TRBD2	NA	TRBJ2-3	CASSESTSGGITDTQYF	TGCGCCAGCAGTGAGTCGACTAGCGGGGGAATCACAGATACGCAGTATTTT
TRBV10-3	NA	NA	TRBJ2-1	CAISEMGGESLAGHSYNEQFF	TGTGCCATCAGTGAGATGGGGGGGGAGAGTTTGGCGGGACACTCCTACAATGAGCAGTTCTTC
TRBV21-1	NA	NA	TRBJ1-6	CASSNGGEGDNSPLHF	TGTGCCAGCAGCAATGGGGGGGAGGGCGATAATTCACCCCTCCACTTT
TRBV27	NA	NA	TRBJ1-5	CASSWTNSNQPQHF	TGTGCCAGCAGTTGGACAAATAGCAATCAGCCCCAGCATTTT
TRBV9	NA	NA	TRBJ2-1	CASSVSGSYNEQFF	TGTGCCAGCAGCGTCTCCGGCTCCTACAATGAGCAGTTCTTC
TRBV28	NA	NA	TRBJ2-4	CASSPIPGQKNIQYF	TGTGCCAGCAGTCCAATACCGGGACAAAAAAACATTCAGTACTTC
TRBV28	TRBD1	NA	TRBJ2-7	CASRSTGGQTYEQYF	TGTGCCAGCAGATCAACAGGGGGCCAGACCTACGAGCAGTACTTC
TRBV12-5	NA	NA	TRBJ1-1	CASGKNKGPDTEAFF	TGTGCTAGTGGAAAAAACAAGGGGCCCGACACTGAAGCTTTCTTT
TRBV6-4	NA	once	TRBJ1-5	CASSDPEDRKNQPQHF	TGTGCCAGCAGTGACCCTGAAGACAGGAAGAATCAGCCCCAGCATTTT
TRBV7-3	NA	NA	TRBJ2-5	CASSPSAGQETQYF	TGTGCCAGCAGCCCTTCGGCGGGCCAAGAGACCCAGTACTTC
TRBV29-1	TRBD2	NA	TRBJ2-3	CSVGLAGGQDTQYF	TGCAGCGTTGGACTAGCGGGGGGCCAAGATACGCAGTATTTT
TRBV7-8	TRBD2	NA	TRBJ2-3	CASSTGRGEADTQYF	TGTGCCAGCAGCACTGGGCGGGGGGAGGCAGATACGCAGTATTTT
TRBV5-1	TRBD2	NA	TRBJ2-1	CASSAFTSGGIRENEQFF	TGCGCCAGCAGCGCCTTCACTAGCGGGGGCATACGAGAGAATGAGCAGTTCTTC
TRBV19	TRBD1	NA	TRBJ2-1	CASSPGQGSRSSYNEQFF	TGTGCCAGTAGTCCAGGACAGGGCTCCCGGAGCTCCTACAATGAGCAGTTCTTC
TRBV6-5	TRBD1	NA	TRBJ1-1	CASNRGLTEAFF	TGTGCCAGCAACAGGGGGCTCACTGAAGCTTTCTTT
TRBV19	NA	NA	TRBJ1-1	CASSIKARSGNTEAFF	TGTGCCAGTAGTATAAAGGCAAGGTCGGGAAACACTGAAGCTTTCTTT
TRBV5-1	NA	NA	TRBJ2-5	CASSLSGAPFQETQYF	TGCGCCAGCAGCTTGTCTGGGGCACCGTTCCAAGAGACCCAGTACTTC
TRBV19	TRBD1	few	TRBJ1-4	CASSIGTGATNEKLFF	TGTGCCAGTAGTATTGGGACAGGGGCGACGAATGAAAAACTGTTTTTT
TRBV25-1	NA	NA	TRBJ1-5	CASSLGQSNQPQHF	TGTGCCAGCAGCCTAGGTCAGTCTAATCAGCCCCAGCATTTT
TRBV11-3	TRBD2	NA	TRBJ2-1	CASSPVGGGAHNEQFF	TGTGCCAGCAGCCCAGTAGGCGGGGGGGCCCACAATGAGCAGTTCTTC
TRBV5-1	NA	NA	TRBJ1-1	CASSSKGVNTEAFF	TGCGCCAGCAGCTCCAAAGGGGTGAACACTGAAGCTTTCTTT
TRBV3-1/TRBV3-2	NA	few	TRBJ1-2	CASSQDLGADYGYTF	TGTGCCAGCAGCCAAGATCTGGGGGCGGACTATGGCTACACCTTC
TRBV18	TRBD1	NA	TRBJ1-5	CASSPGQGIYQPQHF	TGTGCCAGCTCACCCGGACAGGGCATTTATCAGCCCCAGCATTTT
TRBV25-1	NA	NA	TRBJ2-1	CASSEYRVNEQFF	TGTGCCAGCAGTGAATACCGGGTCAATGAGCAGTTCTTC
TRBV2	TRBD2	NA	TRBJ2-3	CASSRGVRADTDTQYF	TGTGCCAGCTCTCGGGGGGTGAGGGCGGACACAGATACGCAGTATTTT
TRBV6-5	TRBD1	few	TRBJ2-6	CASGTGETGANVLTF	TGTGCCAGCGGGACAGGGGAAACTGGGGCCAACGTCCTGACTTTC
TRBV27	TRBD1	NA	TRBJ2-7	CASSPLIVKGAAGFYEQYF	TGTGCCAGCAGTCCCCTCATTGTGAAGGGGGCCGCAGGCTTCTACGAGCAGTACTTC
TRBV5-1	TRBD1	NA	TRBJ2-7	CASSSGTGIYEQYF	TGCGCCAGCAGCTCCGGGACAGGGATCTACGAGCAGTACTTC
TRBV5-1	TRBD2	NA	TRBJ2-2	CASSPSGVNTGELFF	TGCGCCAGCAGTCCTAGCGGGGTAAACACCGGGGAGCTGTTTTTT
TRBV5-1	TRBD1	NA	TRBJ1-4	CASSLGGTGTNEKLFF	TGCGCCAGCAGCTTGGGCGGGACAGGGACTAATGAAAAACTGTTTTTT
TRBV5-6	NA	few	TRBJ2-3	CASSLLRDMNADTQYF	TGTGCCAGCAGCTTGCTGAGGGACATGAACGCCGATACGCAGTATTTT
TRBV7-6	NA	NA	TRBJ1-3	CASSPGDFSGNTIYF	TGTGCCAGCAGCCCGGGGGATTTCTCTGGAAACACCATATATTTT
TRBV6-5	TRBD1	NA	TRBJ1-6	CASSPDRGNSPLHF	TGTGCCAGCAGCCCCGACAGGGGGAATTCACCCCTCCACTTT
TRBV4-1	NA	NA	TRBJ2-7	CASSQDLGEVSYEQYF	TGCGCCAGCAGCCAAGACTTGGGGGAGGTCTCCTACGAGCAGTACTTC
TRBV19	NA	NA	TRBJ1-4	CASSILGGRDNEKLFF	TGTGCCAGTAGTATATTGGGCGGACGGGATAATGAAAAACTGTTTTTT
TRBV19	NA	NA	TRBJ1-2	CASSIPQGHNYGYTF	TGTGCCAGTAGTATCCCGCAGGGCCACAACTATGGCTACACCTTC
TRBV5-6	NA	NA	TRBJ1-2	CASSLSNGYGYTF	TGTGCCAGCAGCTTATCAAACGGGTATGGCTACACCTTC
TRBV18	TRBD1	NA	TRBJ1-3	CASSPRQGASGNTIYF	TGTGCCAGCTCACCACGTCAGGGGGCGTCTGGAAACACCATATATTTT
TRBV10-3	TRBD1	NA	TRBJ2-3	CAIGTGGATDTQYF	TGTGCCATTGGAACAGGGGGCGCAACAGATACGCAGTATTTT
TRBV6-5	NA	NA	TRBJ2-7	CASSYSKASRPNF	TGTGCCAGCAGTTACTCGAAGGCCTCTAGGCCCAACTTC
TRBV2	TRBD1	NA	TRBJ2-1	CANQEYRGLSGEQFF	TGTGCCAATCAGGAGTACAGGGGGCTTTCAGGGGAGCAGTTCTTC
TRBV24-1	TRBD2	NA	TRBJ2-3	CATSELSGGKDTQYF	TGTGCCACCAGTGAACTTAGCGGGGGGAAAGATACGCAGTATTTT